This TCR beta chain was sequenced for a study of OX40 agonist ivuxolimab in advanced cancers. In this sample, this clone turned up once. Its antigen is currently unknown. Sequenced by immunoSEQ multiplex PCR; TCRdb stores in-frame clones only, minus some. The profile shows over 10,000 clones, 80% to 90% of them singletons. In germline, CDR1 is LNHDA, CDR2 SQIVND (reference sequence). This CDR3 has 19 amino acids. The V and J ends lost 3 bases and 2 bases, in that order; junction bases with no gene match: 12. Regarding the study as a whole: Dose levels from 0.1 to 3.0 mg/kg saw CD4+ and CD8+ blood T cells expand clonally by week 6.

This receptor was identified in an adult with an advanced solid tumor such as melanoma, head and neck, liver or kidney cancer. Source: CD4+ or CD8+ T cells sorted from blood, taken in a trial of the OX40 agonist ivuxolimab. The V call is TRBV19, the J call TRBJ2-6, with 8 positions matching TRBD1. The CDR3 is CASSIVRTGNWAGANVLTF. Written as DNA, the CDR3 is TGTGCCAGTAGTATCGTTCGGACAGGGAATTGGGCTGGGGCCAACGTCCTGACTTTC.